A single sample gave rise to the 5 T cell receptor beta chains below, sequenced in a study of technical replicates of blood from a handful of donors. Method: immunoSEQ multiplex PCR; TCRdb's copy keeps in-frame clones and lacks some. The sample shows about 100,000 clones, over 90% of them seen only once. Sample: T cells isolated from PBMCs. Source of these receptors: a human donor in good health.

The rearrangement links TRBV4-2 to TRBJ2-3, with D possibly being TRBD2 (6 bases). CDR3 length: 18 amino acids. Germline assignment: CDR1 LGHNA and CDR2 YNFKEQ. V was cut by 0 bases and J by 0 bases, with 16 bases left in between. The CDR3 spells CASSQDLASAGSTDTQYF. Here the CDR3 DNA reads TGTGCCAGCAGCCAAGATCTAGCGTCTGCGGGAAGCACAGATACGCAGTATTTT.

The chain is built from TRBV5-6 and TRBJ2-7; TRBD1 might be the D (5 bases). V was clipped by 0 bases and J by 2 bases, with 6 bases between them. This CDR3 region has 13 residues. Germline V gene lookup returns CDR1 SGHDT and CDR2 YYEEEE. The CDR3 region is CASSLAGTYEQYF. CDR3 sequence (DNA): TGTGCCAGCAGCTTGGCAGGGACCTACGAGCAGTACTTC. Full variable domain (rest looked up from reference TRBV5-6 and TRBJ2-7): DAGVTQSPTHLIKTRGQQVTLRCSPKSGHDTVSWYQQALGQGPQFIFQYYEEEERQRGNFPDRFSGHQFPNYSSELNVNALLLGDSALYLCASSLAGTYEQYFGPGTRLTVT.

The chain carries TRBV19 and TRBJ2-5; TRBD1 agrees at 8 bases. With V trimmed by 8 bases and J by 5 bases, 10 bases remained unmatched. This CDR3 has 14 amino acids. CDR1 LNHDA and CDR2 SQIVND come from the germline V gene (reference sequence). The CDR3, as DNA: TGTGCCAGTTCCCCGGACAGGGCATGGGAGACCCAGTACTTC. The encoded protein is CASSPDRAWETQYF.

The chain combines TRBV7-7 with TRBJ2-2; perhaps TRBD2 as D (6 bases). CDR1 is SSHAT, CDR2 FNYEAQ, per germline (reference sequence). CDR3 size: 12 residues. CDR3 amino acids: CASGRGTGELFF. CDR3 nucleotides: TGTGCTAGCGGCCGGGGCACCGGGGAGCTGTTTTTT.

The rearrangement links TRBV7-9 to TRBJ1-2; tentative D call: TRBD1 (5 bases). Trimming removed 2 bases from V and 4 bases from J, with 8 bases in between. Germline values: CDR1 SEHNR, CDR2 FQNEAQ (reference sequence). The CDR3 has 13 residues. The DNA for the CDR3 is TGTGCCAGCAGCTTAATACAGGTCTATGGCTACACCTTC. This sequence encodes CASSLIQVYGYTF.